What follows describes a single TCR beta chain. The antigen remains unidentified. These data are taken from a study of CD8 T cells in ankylosing spondylitis. Study observations and caveats: In ankylosing spondylitis patients, matched synovial fluid reportedly showed significant enrichment of disease-linked clones. Eight highly homologous variants formed a TCR beta motif that appeared characteristic of ankylosing spondylitis blood. Those disease-linked clones were CD8+; they were also relatively rare in peripheral blood. Several of the motif variants were reported before in synovial fluid and blood from reactive arthritis.

Preparation of TCR beta libraries was done by quantitative 5'-RACE with molecular barcodes. One entry per CDR3 protein, called by TCRdb with MiXCR from the 5' RACE reads. The table shows hundreds of thousands of distinct CDR3 sequences, with about 12% occurring only once. This CDR3 is 17 amino acids long. Germline assignment: CDR1 SGHTA and CDR2 FQGNSA. Trimming took off 1 base at V and 5 bases at J, with 18 bases between the two ends. The sequenced material came from blood, either unsorted or a sorted T cell fraction (not recorded which). The V and J genes are TRBV7-2 and TRBJ2-1; perhaps TRBD2 as D (5 bases). The receptor comes from a male donor with ankylosing spondylitis. CDR3 in DNA: TGTGCCAGCAGCTTAGTTTCCGGGGAGCCTCGGAACAATGAGCAGTTCTTC. Its translation: CASSLVSGEPRNNEQFF.